Presented here are 27 T cell receptor beta chains from one specimen sequenced in a study of T cells after yellow fever vaccination. TCRdb reanalysed the 5' RACE reads using MiXCR and keeps one entry per CDR3 protein. Among just under 600,000 distinct CDR3 sequences listed, approximately 15% were seen once. The source was PBMCs, collected on the day of the yellow fever booster vaccination. The receptor source for this set is a man aged 25 to 40 who received the YFV17D yellow fever vaccine.

This clonotype was seen at least ten times. This rearrangement joins TRBV4-1 to TRBJ2-3, with 8 bases matching TRBD2. Germline trimming cut 3 bases from V and 0 bases from J; bases unmatched to any gene: 8. The CDR3 length is 17 residues. The germline V gene encodes CDR1 MGHRA and CDR2 YSYEKL. Written as DNA, the CDR3 is TGCGCCAGCAGCCAGGATCCTAGCGGGCCTAGCACAGATACGCAGTATTTT. Protein product: CASSQDPSGPSTDTQYF.

The V call is TRBV6-2 or TRBV6-3, the J call TRBJ2-4; D is tentatively TRBD1 or TRBD2 (6 bases each). Trimming removed 4 bases at V and 7 bases at J, with 14 bases between. CDR1 is MNHEY, CDR2 SVGEGT, per germline. This CDR3 region has 14 residues. CDR3 amino acids: CASSFERRGNIQYF. CDR3 sequence (DNA): TGTGCCAGCAGTTTCGAGCGGAGGGGGAACATTCAGTACTTC.

Only a few counts were recorded for this clonotype. The chain has TRBV12-3 or TRBV12-4 and TRBJ2-7; TRBD1 is a possible D gene (6 bases). There are 15 residues in the CDR3. Trimming removed 6 bases at V and 0 bases at J, with 15 bases between. This CDR3 is CASRRDRLSSYEQYF. The CDR3 DNA follows: TGTGCCAGCAGGAGAGACAGGCTGAGCTCCTACGAGCAGTACTTC.

The rearrangement joins TRBV20-1 to TRBJ2-7, with 7 bases lining up with TRBD1. The V gene end was trimmed by 0 bases and the J gene end by 0 bases; junction bases not matched to a gene: 5. This CDR3 has 15 amino acids. Germline assignment: CDR1 DFQATT and CDR2 SNEGSKA (reference sequence). CDR3 protein: CSARDGDRLSYEQYF. The CDR3 region has the DNA TGCAGTGCTAGAGATGGGGACAGACTCTCCTACGAGCAGTACTTC.

This chain links TRBV4-2 with TRBJ2-6; D not certain. This CDR3 is built from 18 residues. Trimming shortened V by 1 base and J by 0 bases, and 13 bases separated the two germline ends. The germline V gene has CDR1 LGHNA and CDR2 YNFKEQ. CDR3 residues: CASSQGTRVRSGANVLTF. CDR3 sequence (DNA): TGTGCCAGCAGCCAAGGTACTCGGGTGCGCTCTGGGGCCAACGTCCTGACTTTC.

The genes are TRBV19 and TRBJ2-5, with 11 bases aligning to TRBD2. V lost 4 bases, J lost 4 bases, and 5 bases stayed unmatched. The CDR3 extends over 15 amino acids. Germline CDR1 is LNHDA and CDR2 is SQIVND (reference sequence). This CDR3 is CASSTGTSGPETQYF. In nucleotides, the CDR3 is TGTGCCAGTAGTACCGGGACTAGCGGACCAGAGACCCAGTACTTC.

This clonotype was recorded many times. The rearrangement uses TRBV7-8 and TRBJ2-1; D perhaps matches TRBD2 (6 bases). Germline V gene data show CDR1 as SGHVS and CDR2 as FQNEAQ. The CDR3 has 14 residues. Trimming removed 1 base at V and 3 bases at J, with 7 bases between. The chain's CDR3 is CASSLDGGYNEQFF. The DNA of the CDR3 is TGTGCCAGCAGCTTAGACGGGGGCTACAATGAGCAGTTCTTC.

This chain uses TRBV2 with TRBJ2-7; TRBD1 or TRBD2 may be the D gene (7 bases each). V gave up 2 bases and J gave up 6 bases, with 14 bases separating them. The CDR3 totals 14 residues. Germline V gene lookup returns CDR1 SNHLY and CDR2 FYNNEI. DNA for the CDR3: TGTGCCAGCAGTGAACAGGGGGGGGACCTCGAGCAGTACTTC. Translating it yields CASSEQGGDLEQYF.

The genes are TRBV6-4 and TRBJ1-1; TRBD1 might be the D (6 bases). CDR1 is MRHNA and CDR2 is SNTAGT in the germline V gene. The CDR3 totals 13 residues. V gave up 3 bases and J gave up 6 bases, with 11 bases separating them. The CDR3 protein is CASSETGFSEAFF. The CDR3 region has the DNA TGTGCCAGCAGTGAAACAGGGTTCTCTGAAGCTTTCTTT.

This clonotype was recorded a few times. The rearrangement joins TRBV4-3 to TRBJ2-5, with 7 bases lining up with TRBD2. The CDR3 totals 17 residues. With V trimmed by 0 bases and J by 5 bases, 12 bases remained unmatched. Germline V gene lookup returns CDR1 LGHNA and CDR2 YSLEER. The CDR3 protein is CASSQDPPGRERETQYF. Written as DNA, the CDR3 is TGCGCCAGCAGCCAAGACCCGCCAGGGCGGGAGAGGGAGACCCAGTACTTC.

This clonotype has only a few counts. The chain employs TRBV28 and TRBJ2-2, with TRBD2 as a possible D gene (7 bases). The CDR3 consists of 19 residues. Germline lookup yields CDR1 MDHEN and CDR2 SYDVKM. V gave up 6 bases and J gave up 1 base, with 24 bases separating them. The CDR3 loop reads CASSLPRVGGAQNTGELFF. The CDR3 DNA follows: TGTGCCAGCAGCCTACCTAGAGTGGGGGGGGCGCAGAACACCGGGGAGCTGTTTTTT.

The table lists this clonotype with many counts. The chain has TRBV7-9 and TRBJ2-1; 8 nucleotides agree with TRBD1. Germline CDR1 is SEHNR and CDR2 is FQNEAQ (reference sequence). With 5 bases clipped from V and 16 bases from J, the junction kept 16 bases outside the gene matches. CDR3 size: 14 residues. In DNA form, the CDR3 reads TGTGCCAGCAGCCGAGTTAGCCCAGGGGGCGCGAATTTCTTC. This codes for CASSRVSPGGANFF.

There are a few counts of this clonotype. CDR3 protein: CSASLLAGGYNEQFF. CDR3 bases: TGCAGTGCTAGTCTCCTAGCGGGAGGGTACAATGAGCAGTTCTTC. V usage is TRBV20-1 and J usage is TRBJ2-1; 12 positions match TRBD2. CDR1 and CDR2 (germline): DFQATT, SNEGSKA (reference sequence). The CDR3 totals 15 residues. The V segment lost 3 bases and the J segment 4 bases; nucleotides outside the gene matches: 4.

This clonotype was observed a handful of times. The chain uses TRBV7-2 and TRBJ1-5, with TRBD1 identical over 9 bases. CDR1 is SGHTA, CDR2 FQGNSA, per germline. The CDR3 spans 17 residues. Trimming removed 3 bases from V and 1 base from J; junction bases left unmatched: 7. The CDR3 reads CASSFLQGQGSNQPQHF. The CDR3 coding sequence is TGTGCCAGCAGCTTTTTACAAGGACAGGGGAGCAATCAGCCCCAGCATTTT.

This rearrangement joins TRBV5-1 to TRBJ2-1, with D possibly TRBD2 on 6 matching bases. CDR3 length: 15 residues. Germline V gene lookup returns CDR1 SGHRS and CDR2 YFSETQ. V dropped 6 bases and J dropped 0 bases, with 13 bases sitting between them. CDR3 DNA sequence: TGCGCCAGCAACCCCAGCGGGTCCTCCTACAATGAGCAGTTCTTC. Protein product: CASNPSGSSYNEQFF.

The chain joins TRBV7-9 to TRBJ1-4, with D unresolved. V lost 5 bases and J 0 bases, leaving 10 bases between the germline ends. CDR1 SEHNR and CDR2 FQNEAQ come from the germline V gene (reference sequence). This CDR3 is 15 amino acids long. Here the CDR3 reads CASSPILATNEKLFF. In DNA form, the CDR3 reads TGTGCCAGCAGCCCGATCCTTGCAACTAATGAAAAACTGTTTTTT.

This clonotype was seen only a few times. V and J are TRBV29-1 and TRBJ2-7; tentatively, D is TRBD2 (6 bases). This CDR3 is built from 11 residues. V was clipped by 5 bases and J by 5 bases, with 10 bases between them. CDR1 and CDR2 (germline): SQVTM, ANQGSEA. CDR3 in DNA: TGCAGCGTTTCCGGGGGACACGAGCAGTACTTC. It translates to CSVSGGHEQYF.

This clonotype was seen a few times. DNA for the CDR3: TGCAGCGTGGCCTTCCGGAGAAGAGATACGCAGTATTTT. Encoded protein: CSVAFRRRDTQYF. The rearrangement joins TRBV29-1 to TRBJ2-3; no clear D gene. The CDR3 is made up of 13 amino acids. CDR1 and CDR2 from the germline V gene are SQVTM and ANQGSEA. Between the trimmed V and J ends, which lost 6 bases and 5 bases, there was a span of 15 bases.

This clonotype has more than one count but fewer than ten. The chain couples TRBV10-3 to TRBJ2-1, with TRBD1 identical over 7 bases. Germline-derived CDR1 and CDR2 are ENHRY and SYGVKD. There are 15 residues in the CDR3. V shed 0 bases, J shed 9 bases, and the junction held 8 bases outside the gene matches. CDR3 residues: CAISESTGPGFEQFF. In DNA form, the CDR3 reads TGTGCCATCAGTGAGTCGACAGGGCCGGGTTTTGAGCAGTTCTTC.

This clonotype has a handful of counts. This chain links TRBV4-3 with TRBJ2-7, with TRBD1 matching over 9 bases. J was trimmed by 4 bases and V by 5 bases; bases with no gene match: 12. Germline values: CDR1 LGHNA, CDR2 YSLEER. The CDR3 is 16 residues long. For the CDR3, the DNA is TGCGCCAGCAGCTCTTACACCGGGACAGGGTCTTACGAGCAGTACTTC. It codes for CASSSYTGTGSYEQYF.

The genes are TRBV24-1 and TRBJ1-2, with D hard to call. V lost 9 bases to trimming and J lost 4 bases, with 14 bases between them. The CDR3 length is 13 residues. Germline values: CDR1 KGHDR, CDR2 SFDVKD. CDR3 protein: CATSFGPSYGYTF. The CDR3 DNA reads TGTGCCACCTCCTTCGGGCCCAGCTATGGCTACACCTTC.

This clonotype appeared a few times. V and J are TRBV7-2 and TRBJ2-2; D gene ambiguous. The CDR3 has 15 residues. The V and J ends lost 1 base and 1 base respectively, with 7 bases between them. Germline V gene lookup returns CDR1 SGHTA and CDR2 FQGNSA. This CDR3 reads CASSLGSLNTGELFF. The CDR3, as DNA: TGTGCCAGCAGCTTAGGCAGCTTGAACACCGGGGAGCTGTTTTTT. The entire variable domain, with the rest obtained from reference TRBV7-2 and TRBJ2-2, is as follows: GAGVSQSPSNKVTEKGKDVELRCDPISGHTALYWYRQSLGQGLEFLIYFQGNSAPDKSGLPSDRFSAERTGGSVSTLTIQRTQQEDSAVYLCASSLGSLNTGELFFGEGSRLTVL.

There are a few counts of this clonotype. The chain employs TRBV5-5 and TRBJ2-7, with D perhaps TRBD1 (6 bases). Germline CDR1 SGHKS, CDR2 YYEKEE (reference sequence). The V gene lost 1 base and the J gene lost 6 bases, with 14 bases spanning the gap. The CDR3 has 14 amino acids. The CDR3 reads CASSLNTGMIEQYF. As DNA, the CDR3 is TGTGCCAGCAGCTTGAATACAGGGATGATCGAGCAGTACTTC.

The chain joins TRBV28 to TRBJ2-3; perhaps TRBD1 as D (6 bases). V was trimmed by 6 bases and J by 2 bases, leaving 18 bases between them. Per the germline V gene, CDR1 is MDHEN and CDR2 is SYDVKM. This CDR3 comprises 16 residues. CDR3 sequence (DNA): TGTGCCAGCAGACCAACCTCGACAGGTTACACAGATACGCAGTATTTT. Residues: CASRPTSTGYTDTQYF.

This clonotype was seen a few times. V gene TRBV5-1 combines with J gene TRBJ2-5; 11 bases are a match to TRBD1. V trimming: 0 bases; J trimming: 5 bases; junction bases outside the gene matches: 6. In germline, CDR1 is SGHRS, CDR2 YFSETQ. The CDR3 totals 16 residues. The CDR3 loop is CASSLGGQGAYETQYF. The DNA for the CDR3 is TGCGCCAGCAGCTTGGGAGGACAGGGGGCTTACGAGACCCAGTACTTC.

The chain is built from TRBV6-2 or TRBV6-3 and TRBJ2-1; 7 bases fit TRBD2. This CDR3 is built from 16 residues. CDR1 MNHEY and CDR2 SVGEGT come from the germline V gene. V was clipped by 6 bases and J by 0 bases; unmatched bases: 8. This chain's CDR3 is CASSASRESSYNEQFF. CDR3 DNA: TGTGCCAGCAGCGCATCGCGGGAGAGCTCCTACAATGAGCAGTTCTTC.

This chain uses TRBV5-6 with TRBJ2-5, with a possible D match to TRBD1 (5 bases). Trimming removed 1 base at V and 5 bases at J, with 12 bases between. Germline V gene lookup returns CDR1 SGHDT and CDR2 YYEEEE. There are 14 residues in the CDR3. The CDR3 DNA sequence: TGTGCCAGCAGCTTGTCGCAGGGTACGGAGACCCAGTACTTC. Translated: CASSLSQGTETQYF.